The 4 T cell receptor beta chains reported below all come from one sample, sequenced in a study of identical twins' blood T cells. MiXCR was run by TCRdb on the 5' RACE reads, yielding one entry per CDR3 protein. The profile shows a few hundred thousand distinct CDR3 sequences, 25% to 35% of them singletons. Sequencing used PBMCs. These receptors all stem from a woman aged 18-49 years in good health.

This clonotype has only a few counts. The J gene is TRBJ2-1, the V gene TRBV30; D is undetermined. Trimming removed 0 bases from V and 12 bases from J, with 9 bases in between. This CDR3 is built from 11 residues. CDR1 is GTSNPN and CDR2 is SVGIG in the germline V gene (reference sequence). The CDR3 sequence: CAWSVVGLQFF. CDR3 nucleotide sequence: TGTGCCTGGAGTGTCGTGGGATTGCAGTTCTTC. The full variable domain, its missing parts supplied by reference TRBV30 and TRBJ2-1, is SQTIHQWPATLVQPVGSPLSLECTVEGTSNPNLYWYRQAAGRGLQLLFYSVGIGQISSEVPQNLSASRPQDRQFILSSKKLLLSDSGFYLCAWSVVGLQFFGPGTRLTVL.

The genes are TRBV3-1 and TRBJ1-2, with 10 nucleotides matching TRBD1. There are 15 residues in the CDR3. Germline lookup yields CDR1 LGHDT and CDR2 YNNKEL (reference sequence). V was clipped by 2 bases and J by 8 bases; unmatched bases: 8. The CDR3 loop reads CASSQTDRGPGGYTF. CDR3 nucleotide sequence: TGTGCCAGCAGCCAAACCGACAGGGGGCCCGGCGGCTACACCTTC.

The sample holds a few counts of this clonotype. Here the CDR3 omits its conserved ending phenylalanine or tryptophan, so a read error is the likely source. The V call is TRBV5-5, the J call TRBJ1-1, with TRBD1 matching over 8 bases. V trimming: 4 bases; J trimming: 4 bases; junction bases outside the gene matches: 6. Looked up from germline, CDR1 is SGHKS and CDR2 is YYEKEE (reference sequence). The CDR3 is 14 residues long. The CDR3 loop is CASSGGQGGTEAFL. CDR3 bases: TGTGCCAGCAGCGGCGGACAGGGAGGCACTGAAGCTTTCCTT.

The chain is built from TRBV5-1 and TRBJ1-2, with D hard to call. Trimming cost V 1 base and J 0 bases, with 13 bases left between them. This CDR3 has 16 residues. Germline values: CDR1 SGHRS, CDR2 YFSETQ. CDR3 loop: CASSLLVSAANYGYTF. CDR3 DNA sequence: TGCGCCAGCAGCTTGTTGGTGTCGGCGGCTAACTATGGCTACACCTTC. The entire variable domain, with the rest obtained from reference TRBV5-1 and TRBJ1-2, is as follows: KAGVTQTPRYLIKTRGQQVTLSCSPISGHRSVSWYQQTPGQGLQFLFEYFSETQRNKGNFPGRFSGRQFSNSRSEMNVSTLELGDSALYLCASSLLVSAANYGYTFGSGTRLTVV.